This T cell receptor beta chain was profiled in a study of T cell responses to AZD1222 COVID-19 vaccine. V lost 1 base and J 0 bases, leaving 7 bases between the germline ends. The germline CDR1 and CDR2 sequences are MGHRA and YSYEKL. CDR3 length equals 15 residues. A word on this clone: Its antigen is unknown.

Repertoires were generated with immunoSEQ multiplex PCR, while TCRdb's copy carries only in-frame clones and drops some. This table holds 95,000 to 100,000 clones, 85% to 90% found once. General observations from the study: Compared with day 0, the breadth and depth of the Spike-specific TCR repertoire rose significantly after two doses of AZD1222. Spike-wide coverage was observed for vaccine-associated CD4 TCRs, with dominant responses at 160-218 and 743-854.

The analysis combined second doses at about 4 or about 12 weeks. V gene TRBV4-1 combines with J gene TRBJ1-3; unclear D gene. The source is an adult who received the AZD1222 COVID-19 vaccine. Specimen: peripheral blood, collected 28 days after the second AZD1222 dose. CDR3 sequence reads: CASSQVVASGNTIYF. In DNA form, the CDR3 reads TGCGCCAGCAGCCAAGTCGTAGCCTCTGGAAACACCATATATTTT.